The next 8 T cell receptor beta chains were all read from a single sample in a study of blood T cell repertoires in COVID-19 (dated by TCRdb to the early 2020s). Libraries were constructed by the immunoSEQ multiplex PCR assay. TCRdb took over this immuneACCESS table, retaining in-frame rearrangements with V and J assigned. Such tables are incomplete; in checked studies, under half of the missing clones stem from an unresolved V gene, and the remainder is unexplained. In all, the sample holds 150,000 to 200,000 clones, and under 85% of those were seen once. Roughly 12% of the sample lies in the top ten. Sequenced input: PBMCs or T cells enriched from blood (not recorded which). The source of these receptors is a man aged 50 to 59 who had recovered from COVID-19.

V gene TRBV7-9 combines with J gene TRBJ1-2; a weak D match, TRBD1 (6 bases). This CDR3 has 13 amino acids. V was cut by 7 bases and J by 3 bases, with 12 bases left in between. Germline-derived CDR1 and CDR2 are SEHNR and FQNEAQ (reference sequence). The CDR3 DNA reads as TGTGCCAGCAAGGACAGCCGGTACTATGGCTACACCTTC. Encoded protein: CASKDSRYYGYTF.

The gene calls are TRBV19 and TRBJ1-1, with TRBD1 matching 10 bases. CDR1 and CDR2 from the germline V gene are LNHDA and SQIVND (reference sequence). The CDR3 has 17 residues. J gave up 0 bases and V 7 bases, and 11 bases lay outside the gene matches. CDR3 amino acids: CASNLGDRGLMNTEAFF. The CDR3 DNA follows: TGTGCCAGTAATCTCGGGGACAGGGGACTCATGAACACTGAAGCTTTCTTT.

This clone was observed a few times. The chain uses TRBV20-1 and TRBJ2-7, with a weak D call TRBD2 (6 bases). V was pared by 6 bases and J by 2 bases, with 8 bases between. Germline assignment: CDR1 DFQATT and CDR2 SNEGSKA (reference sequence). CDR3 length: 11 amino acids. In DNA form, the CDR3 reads TGCAGTGCCCCGGGGGCCTACGAGCAGTACTTC. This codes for CSAPGAYEQYF.

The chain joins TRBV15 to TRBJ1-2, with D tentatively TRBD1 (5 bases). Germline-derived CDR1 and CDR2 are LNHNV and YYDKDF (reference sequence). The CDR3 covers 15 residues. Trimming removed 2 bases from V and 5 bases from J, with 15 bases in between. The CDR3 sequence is CATSRRGKDPYGYTF. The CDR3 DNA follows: TGTGCCACCAGCAGAAGGGGCAAAGACCCGTATGGCTACACCTTC.

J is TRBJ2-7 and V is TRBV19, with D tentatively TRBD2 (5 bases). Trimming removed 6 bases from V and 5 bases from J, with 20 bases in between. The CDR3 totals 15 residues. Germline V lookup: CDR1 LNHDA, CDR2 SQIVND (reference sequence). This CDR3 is CASSQGLRWTHEQYF. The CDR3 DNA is TGTGCCAGTAGCCAAGGACTGCGGTGGACCCACGAGCAGTACTTC.

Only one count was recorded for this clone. CDR3 region: CASSISTVNEKLFF. CDR3 in DNA: TGTGCCAGTAGTATTTCGACAGTCAATGAAAAACTGTTTTTT. J is TRBJ1-4 and V is TRBV19; possibly TRBD1 for D (5 bases). The CDR3 extends over 14 amino acids. The germline V and J ends were trimmed by 3 bases and 5 bases, with 10 bases remaining between them. Germline V gene sequence: CDR1 LNHDA, CDR2 SQIVND (reference sequence).

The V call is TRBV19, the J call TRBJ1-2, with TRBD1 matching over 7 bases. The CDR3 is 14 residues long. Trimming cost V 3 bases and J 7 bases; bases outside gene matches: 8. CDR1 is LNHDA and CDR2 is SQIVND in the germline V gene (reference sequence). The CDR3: CASSIKETGSGYTF. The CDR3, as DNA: TGTGCCAGTAGTATCAAGGAGACAGGGAGTGGCTACACCTTC.

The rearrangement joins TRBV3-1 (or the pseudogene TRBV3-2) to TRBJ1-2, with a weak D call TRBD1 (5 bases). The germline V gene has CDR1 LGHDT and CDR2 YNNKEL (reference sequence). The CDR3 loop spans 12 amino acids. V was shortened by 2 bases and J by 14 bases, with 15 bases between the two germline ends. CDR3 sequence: CASSQKPGGYTF. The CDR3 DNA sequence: TGTGCCAGCAGCCAAAAACCGGGGGGTTATACCTTC.